Listed here are 29 T cell receptor beta chains from one sample, sequenced in a study of tumor-infiltrating lymphocytes in primary liver carcinoma. Starting material of roughly 0.45 ug total RNA yielded TCR beta cDNA via a constant-region primer. Generation of the TCR beta libraries relied on three nested multiplex PCR rounds using slightly modified ARM-PCR. The first two PCR rounds, nine to ten cycles each, used TRBV1-TRBV30 forward primers and a C-beta reverse primer. TCRdb recomputed calls from the multiplex PCR reads with MiXCR, one row per CDR3 protein. This sample has roughly 190,000 distinct CDR3 sequences, with 85% found just once. Extraction of RNA together with DNA used about 17-34 mg of unsorted bulk tissue. The sequenced sample consisted of tumor tissue from primary liver carcinoma. The receptor source for this set is a man in his forties with primary liver carcinoma and hepatitis B virus infection.

The gene calls are TRBV29-1 and TRBJ1-1, with D hard to call. The ends were cut back, 7 bases at V and 6 bases at J, with 24 bases in the middle. The CDR3 is made up of 15 amino acids. Looked up from germline, CDR1 is SQVTM and CDR2 is ANQGSEA. This chain's CDR3 is CSASPGWSMSAEAFF. The CDR3 DNA follows: TGCAGCGCTTCCCCGGGTTGGTCAATGAGCGCTGAAGCTTTCTTT. The full variable domain, rest sourced from reference TRBV29-1 and TRBJ1-1, is SAVISQKPSRDICQRGTSLTIQCQVDSQVTMMFWYRQQPGQSLTLIATANQGSEATYESGFVIDKFPISRPNLTFSTLTVSNMSPEDSSIYLCSASPGWSMSAEAFFGQGTRLTVV.

This clonotype has a handful of counts. A read error may account for a junction end that differs from germline. V is TRBV6-2 or TRBV6-3 and J is TRBJ1-5; TRBD1 might be the D (5 bases). CDR1 MNHEY and CDR2 SVGEGT come from the germline V gene. This CDR3 spans 15 amino acids. This CDR3 is CASGESTQGAQSQHF. CDR3 sequence (DNA): TGTGCCAGCGGTGAATCTACTCAGGGAGCTCAGTCCCAGCATTTT.

Concerning this clonotype: The conserved closing phenylalanine or tryptophan is absent in this CDR3, likely reflecting a read error. The V call is TRBV28, the J call TRBJ2-7, with TRBD2 matching over 13 bases. The CDR3 covers 15 residues. Unmatched junction bases numbered 5, after V lost 4 bases and J lost 5 bases. Germline assignment: CDR1 MDHEN and CDR2 SYDVKM. CDR3 sequence: CASSSRTSGSNEQYL. CDR3 DNA sequence: TGTGCCAGCAGTTCACGGACTAGCGGGAGCAACGAGCAGTACCTC.

In the case of this clonotype: The conserved phenylalanine or tryptophan normally closing the CDR3 is absent here, so this likely arose from a read error. The chain has TRBV28 and TRBJ2-3; D is uncertain. The length of the CDR3 is 11 residues. Per the germline V gene, CDR1 is MDHEN and CDR2 is SYDVKM. The V gene lost 10 bases and the J gene lost 6 bases, with 11 bases spanning the gap. The CDR3 loop reads CATSYGDTQYL. Written as DNA, the CDR3 is TGTGCCACCTCATATGGGGATACGCAGTATCTT.

Of note for this clonotype: The junction shows a germline mismatch at one end, possibly a read error. The CDR3 DNA reads as TGCGCCAGCAGTCCAGGAAGGGATGGCAATGAGCAATTCTTC. Translation: CASSPGRDGNEQFF. J is TRBJ2-1 and V is TRBV23-1; no definite D call. TRBV23-1 is placed among ORFs of uncertain function. This CDR3 comprises 14 residues.

Comment on this clonotype: One junction end does not reproduce the germline sequence, and a read error may be involved. The genes are TRBV6-5 and TRBJ2-7; TRBD1 matches 7 bases. Germline CDR1 reads MNHEY; CDR2 reads SVGAGI. The CDR3 loop spans 15 amino acids. The CDR3 bases are TGTGCCGGCAAACGGGACAGTGACATATCCTATGAGCAGTACTTC. Its translation: CAGKRDSDISYEQYF.

This clonotype was recorded only once. At one end the junction does not follow the germline gene, possibly because of a read error. The chain employs TRBV11-1 and TRBJ1-6; D is undetermined. CDR1 is SGHAT and CDR2 is FQDESV in the germline V gene (reference sequence). The CDR3 is made up of 13 amino acids. The CDR3 DNA reads TGTGCCAGCAGCCGGAGACTGGCTTCACCCCTCCACTTC. This gives the protein CASSRRLASPLHF.

Worth noting for this clonotype: A much larger clone differs from this one at a single base, so this may be a read error. Likely a read error: the CDR3 ends without its conserved phenylalanine or tryptophan. For the CDR3, the DNA is TGTGCCTGGAGTGGGCTTCATGGGGAGCCCCAGCATTCT. Its protein product is CAWSGLHGEPQHS. V is TRBV30 and J is TRBJ1-5; D remains ambiguous. Trimming removed 1 base from V and 8 bases from J, with 12 bases in between. Germline lookup yields CDR1 GTSNPN and CDR2 SVGIG (reference sequence). CDR3 length equals 13 residues.

About this clonotype itself: An end of the junction differs from the germline gene, which may be a read error. The chain couples TRBV11-2 to TRBJ2-3; D uncertain. The CDR3 length is 16 residues. Germline V CDR1 and CDR2: SGHAT, FQNNGV. The CDR3, as DNA: TGTGCCAGCAGTAGAAGAAGTACTGGGAACACAAATACGCAGTATTTT. It is translated as CASSRRSTGNTNTQYF.

In its sample, this clonotype was seen many times. This chain joins TRBV6-2 or TRBV6-3 and TRBJ1-4; a weak D match, TRBD1 (5 bases). Germline CDR1 is MNHEY and CDR2 is SVGEGT. V lost 7 bases and J lost 3, with 15 bases in between. The CDR3 loop spans 15 amino acids. The CDR3 here is CASTGQGRANEKLFF. For the CDR3, the DNA is TGTGCCAGCACCGGCCAGGGACGGGCTAATGAAAAACTGTTTTTT.

As for this clonotype: Its ends do not fully match the called genes, so a read error is possible. The rearrangement links TRBV6-5 to TRBJ2-3; TRBD2 matches 10 bases. The germline V gene has CDR1 MNHEY and CDR2 SVGAGI. This CDR3 comprises 15 residues. As DNA, the CDR3 is TGTGCCAGCAACTCAGGACTAGCGGCAACAGATACGCAATATTTT. This translates into CASNSGLAATDTQYF.

This clonotype has more than one count but fewer than ten. A junction boundary mismatches the germline segment, possibly from a read error. V and J are TRBV11-1 and TRBJ2-3; the D call may be TRBD1 or TRBD2 (5 bases each). The CDR3 runs to 19 residues. Germline V CDR1 and CDR2: SGHAT, FQDESV (reference sequence). CDR3 in amino acids: CASSSGGSSVGSRTDTQYF. The DNA of the CDR3 is TGTGCCAGTAGCTCTGGGGGAAGTTCTGTTGGATCCCGCACAGATACGCAGTATTTT.

This clonotype has more than one count but fewer than ten. The chain employs TRBV9 and TRBJ2-2; no clear D gene. The CDR3 is 14 amino acids. Trimming removed 0 bases at V and 7 bases at J, with 10 bases between. Germline CDR1 SGDLS, CDR2 YYNGEE. As DNA, the CDR3 is TGTGCCAGCAGCGTAGTTGGGGAAAACGGGGAGCTGTTTTTT. It specifies CASSVVGENGELFF.

In the case of this clonotype: The CDR3 end shows no conserved phenylalanine or tryptophan, and so a read error is likely. The DNA is left out, because the CDR3 cannot be placed on it with certainty; the CDR3 is given as TCRdb lists it. CDR3 amino acids: CDSSNTQETQYL. The chain has TRBV6-2 or TRBV6-3 and TRBJ2-5. CDR1 and CDR2 (germline): MNHEY, SVGEGT. Counting both end residues, the CDR3 totals 12 amino acids.

This rearrangement joins TRBV21-1 to TRBJ2-4; the table's D gene call, TRBD1, was not cross checked with the DNA. TRBV21-1 is a documented pseudogene. The CDR3 length is 17 residues. CDR3 region: CASSLGTARVSKNIQYF. In DNA form, the CDR3 reads TGTGCCAGCAGCCTAGGAACGGCCCGGGTGTCCAAAAACATTCAGTACTTC.

Worth noting for this clonotype: The junction departs from the called germline gene at one end, perhaps through a read error. The CDR3 spells CASILSGAETPFHF. CDR3 DNA sequence: TGTGCCAGCATTCTAAGCGGGGCTGAGACACCCTTCCACTTT. J is TRBJ1-6 and V is TRBV12-3 or TRBV12-4; a possible D gene is TRBD1 (5 bases). The CDR3 runs to 14 residues.

About this clonotype: A read error may produce the germline difference seen at one junction end. This chain connects TRBV12-3 or TRBV12-4 to TRBJ2-1; D call uncertain. The CDR3 loop spans 13 amino acids. Here the CDR3 DNA reads TGCGCCAGCAGTTCCTCAGATCCCCATGAACAGTTCTTC. Translation: CASSSSDPHEQFF.

As for this clonotype: A much more abundant neighbour one base away suggests this may be a read error. The chain uses TRBV10-1 and TRBJ2-2; 8 bases fit TRBD2. V was clipped by 2 bases and J by 7 bases; unmatched bases: 9. The germline CDR1 and CDR2 sequences are WNHNN and SYGVQD (reference sequence). The CDR3 is 16 residues long. DNA for the CDR3: TGCGCCAGCAGTGAGAAGGCGGGAGGATTAGGCGGGGAGCTGTTTTTT. As protein: CASSEKAGGLGGELFF.

This clonotype was picked up a small number of times. V usage is TRBV6-1 and J usage is TRBJ1-5; D uncertain. The J call may be in error: the DNA end matches TRBJ2-3 better. CDR1 and CDR2 (germline): MNHNS, SASEGT. CDR3 length: 12 amino acids. CDR3 sequence: CANTVGNQPQYF. The DNA for the CDR3 is TGTGCCAACACCGTGGGGAATCAGCCCCAGTATTTT.

This chain connects TRBV12-3 or TRBV12-4 to TRBJ2-1, with a tentative D call TRBD1 (5 bases). CDR3 length equals 16 residues. The V end lost 9 bases, the J end lost 8 bases, and 26 bases lay between the germline ends. The CDR3 region has the DNA TGTGCCAGGAGTAAACAGGACAATTCTCTCCGGGATGAGCAGTTCTTC. The encoded protein is CARSKQDNSLRDEQFF.

Worth noting for this clonotype: Just one base apart from a much larger clone, this may be a read error. The rearrangement joins TRBV28 to TRBJ2-7; D is possibly TRBD2 (6 bases). The CDR3 is made up of 14 amino acids. Deletions cut 5 bases from V and 4 bases from J, with 15 bases between. Germline CDR1 reads MDHEN; CDR2 reads SYDVKM. CDR3 DNA sequence: TGTGCCAGCAGTACCCCAGGAGGGTCATACGAGCAGTACTTC. It translates to CASSTPGGSYEQYF.

V is TRBV6-5 and J is TRBJ2-1; 9 bases align to TRBD2. The J call may be in error: the DNA end matches TRBJ2-7 better. The CDR3 sequence is 15 residues long. Germline V gives CDR1 MNHEY, CDR2 SVGAGI. The CDR3 protein is CASSPAAGGYDEQYF. The CDR3 region has the DNA TGTGCCAGCAGCCCGGCAGCGGGAGGTTACGATGAGCAGTACTTC.

There are a few counts of this clonotype. This sequence may be a read error, since a much larger clone differs from it by one base. V gene TRBV5-6 combines with J gene TRBJ2-1; maybe TRBD1 (5 bases). The CDR3 runs to 16 residues. Germline CDR1 SGHDT, CDR2 YYEEEE. The ends were cut back, 0 bases at V and 9 bases at J, with 19 bases in the middle. CDR3 in DNA: TGTGCCAGCAGCTTGGGGGGTATAAGCTGGGGCTTTGAGCAGTTCTTC. Protein sequence: CASSLGGISWGFEQFF.

Regarding this clonotype: This may be a read error: a much more frequent sequence differs by one nucleotide. The chain couples TRBV19 to TRBJ2-1, with 8 positions matching TRBD2. Germline CDR1 and CDR2: LNHDA and SQIVND (reference sequence). The CDR3 has 15 amino acids. CDR3 amino acids: CASSTALAAYNGQFF. CDR3 coding DNA: TGTGCCAGTAGTACCGCACTAGCGGCTTACAATGGGCAGTTCTTC.

On this clonotype itself: Because it lacks the conserved phenylalanine or tryptophan at the end, this CDR3 is likely a read error. The rearrangement links TRBV29-1 to TRBJ2-6; the D gene is possibly TRBD1 (5 bases). The CDR3 contains 12 residues. Germline V gives CDR1 SQVTM, CDR2 ANQGSEA. The CDR3 DNA reads as TGCAGCGTTGTTTTTGGGGCCAACGCCCTGACTATC. Encoded protein: CSVVFGANALTI.

In the case of this clonotype: In this CDR3 the conserved last residue, phenylalanine or tryptophan, is missing, so a read error is likely. This sequence joins TRBV7-8 and TRBJ2-7, with 7 nucleotides matching TRBD1. Germline CDR1 and CDR2: SGHVS and FQNEAQ. The CDR3 has 13 residues. Trimming at V came to 5 bases and at J to 3 bases, leaving 4 bases not matched to a gene. The CDR3 loop reads CASSRDSFYEQYS. The CDR3 DNA sequence: TGTGCCAGCAGCCGGGACAGCTTCTACGAGCAGTACTCC.

This clonotype was seen a few times. V gene TRBV11-2 combines with J gene TRBJ2-5, with D hard to call. Germline CDR1 reads SGHAT; CDR2 reads FQNNGV. V gave up 5 bases and J gave up 13 bases, with 23 bases separating them. CDR3 length equals 14 residues. CDR3 protein: CASSLTSNQETRYF. CDR3 coding DNA: TGTGCCAGCAGCCTGACGAGTAACCAAGAGACTCGGTACTTC.

To note about this clonotype: A much larger clone lies a single base off, so this may be a read error. The chain joins TRBV7-9 to TRBJ2-5, with D tentatively TRBD1 or TRBD2 (6 bases each). The germline gives CDR1 SEHNR, CDR2 FQNEAQ (reference sequence). With 7 bases removed from V and 4 bases from J, the gap between germline ends came to 10 bases. This CDR3 has 12 residues. Here the CDR3 reads CASNREAETQYF. Here the CDR3 DNA reads TGTGCCAGCAACAGGGAGGCAGAGACCCAGTACTTC.

A note on this clonotype: A read error may produce the germline difference seen at one junction end. The V call is TRBV11-2, the J call TRBJ2-1; 7 bases agree with TRBD2. The CDR3 spans 11 residues. Germline V gene lookup returns CDR1 SGHAT and CDR2 FQNNGV. The CDR3 here is CASSLGGDQSF. The CDR3 coding sequence is TGTGCCAGCAGTTTGGGGGGGGATCAGTCCTTC.